The clone carrying this TCR beta chain showed up just a few times. Its specificity is unknown. TCRdb reprocessed the 5' RACE reads via MiXCR and lists one record per CDR3 protein. The data show hundreds of thousands of distinct CDR3 sequences, around a sixth seen once. This sample is drawn from a study of identical twins. The study's findings and limits: Twins shared beta out-of-frame sequences in excess, but this excess was weaker.

The data were also submitted as part of a second study, on T cells expressing NK-cell markers.

Sequences were obtained from PBMCs. The origin of this receptor is a woman between 18 and 29 years old in good health.

DNA of the CDR3: TGCAGTGCCTTTCGCGAGGTACATACGCAGTATTTT. Translating it yields CSAFREVHTQYF. J is TRBJ2-3 and V is TRBV20-1, with D unclear. Trimming took off 6 bases at V and 7 bases at J, with 14 bases between the two ends. Germline assignment: CDR1 DFQATT and CDR2 SNEGSKA (reference sequence). The CDR3 has 12 residues.